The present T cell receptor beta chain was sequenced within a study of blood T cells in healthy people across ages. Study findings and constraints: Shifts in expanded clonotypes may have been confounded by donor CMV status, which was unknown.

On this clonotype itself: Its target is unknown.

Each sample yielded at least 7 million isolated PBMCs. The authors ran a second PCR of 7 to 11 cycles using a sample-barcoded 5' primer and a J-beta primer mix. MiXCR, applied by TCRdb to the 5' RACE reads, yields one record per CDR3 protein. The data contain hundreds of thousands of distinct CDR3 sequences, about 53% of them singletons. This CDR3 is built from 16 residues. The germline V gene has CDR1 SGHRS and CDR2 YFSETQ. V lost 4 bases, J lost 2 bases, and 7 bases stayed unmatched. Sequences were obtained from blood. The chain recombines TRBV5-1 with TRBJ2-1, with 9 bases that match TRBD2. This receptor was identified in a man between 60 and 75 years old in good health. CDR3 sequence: CASSMTSGVTYNEQFF. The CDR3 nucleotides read TGCGCCAGCAGCATGACTAGCGGTGTGACCTACAATGAGCAGTTCTTC.